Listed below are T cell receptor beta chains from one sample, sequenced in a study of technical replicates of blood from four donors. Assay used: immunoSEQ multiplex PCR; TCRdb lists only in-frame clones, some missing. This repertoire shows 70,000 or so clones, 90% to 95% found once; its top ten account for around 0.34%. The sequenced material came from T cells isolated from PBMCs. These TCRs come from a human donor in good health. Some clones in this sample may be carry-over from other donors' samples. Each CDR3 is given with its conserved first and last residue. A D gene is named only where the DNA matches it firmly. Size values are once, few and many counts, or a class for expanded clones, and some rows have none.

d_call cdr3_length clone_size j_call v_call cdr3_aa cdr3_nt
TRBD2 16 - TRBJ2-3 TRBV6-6 CASSYDGGRAEDTQYF TGTGCCAGCAGTTACGATGGCGGGAGGGCGGAAGATACGCAGTATTTT
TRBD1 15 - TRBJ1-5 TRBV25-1 CASSGSTGSNQPQHF TGTGCCAGCAGTGGCTCGACAGGGAGCAATCAGCCCCAGCATTTT
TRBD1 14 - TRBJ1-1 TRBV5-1 CASSFGTGGTEAFF TGCGCCAGCAGCTTCGGGACAGGGGGCACTGAAGCTTTCTTT
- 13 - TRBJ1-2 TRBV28 CASTSGQPYGYTF TGTGCCAGCACTTCTGGACAGCCCTATGGCTACACCTTC
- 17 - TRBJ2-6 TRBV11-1 CASTPSSGTLGANVLTF TGTGCCAGCACCCCATCATCGGGGACACTCGGGGCCAACGTCCTGACTTTC
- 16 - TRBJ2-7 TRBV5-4 CASSLGGAGAIYEQYF TGTGCCAGCAGCTTGGGTGGGGCAGGGGCCATCTACGAGCAGTACTTC
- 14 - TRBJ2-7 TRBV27 CASSLVGRPYEQYF TGTGCCAGCAGTTTAGTTGGCAGGCCCTACGAGCAGTACTTC
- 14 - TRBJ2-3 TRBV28 CASSLAGGTDTQYF TGTGCCAGCAGTCTAGCTGGAGGCACAGATACGCAGTATTTT
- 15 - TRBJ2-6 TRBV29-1 CSVVGGPSGANVLTF TGCAGCGTTGTGGGGGGACCATCTGGGGCCAACGTCCTGACTTTC
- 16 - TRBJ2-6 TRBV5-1 CASSLGGVSGANVLTF TGCGCCAGCAGCTTGGGAGGCGTGTCTGGGGCCAACGTCCTGACTTTC
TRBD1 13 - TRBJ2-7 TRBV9 CASSEDRGYEQYF TGTGCCAGCAGCGAAGACAGGGGCTACGAGCAGTACTTC
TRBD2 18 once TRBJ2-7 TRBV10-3 CAISESRGGSSGKNEQYF TGTGCCATCAGTGAGTCCAGGGGCGGCTCTAGCGGGAAAAACGAGCAGTACTTC
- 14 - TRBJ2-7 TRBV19 CASSNHLGGREQYF TGTGCCAGTAGCAACCATTTGGGGGGGCGCGAGCAGTACTTC
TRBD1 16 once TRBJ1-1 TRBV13 CASSLSTGTGDTEAFF TGTGCCAGCAGCTTATCTACCGGGACAGGGGACACTGAAGCTTTCTTT
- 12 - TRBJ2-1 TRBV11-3 CASSGPHNEQFF TGTGCCAGCAGTGGGCCGCACAATGAGCAGTTCTTC
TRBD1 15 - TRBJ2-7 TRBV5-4 CASSSSGQSTYEQYF TGTGCCAGCAGCTCTTCGGGACAGAGTACCTACGAGCAGTACTTC
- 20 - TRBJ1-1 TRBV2 CASSEVGTRVIVEQSTEAFF TGTGCCAGCAGTGAAGTGGGGACACGGGTTATTGTAGAGCAGTCCACTGAAGCTTTCTTT
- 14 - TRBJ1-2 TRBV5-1 CASSLPAGEYGYTF TGCGCCAGCAGCTTGCCGGCAGGGGAATATGGCTACACCTTC
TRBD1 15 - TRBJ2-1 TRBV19 CASSTYGTGSNEQFF TGTGCCAGTAGTACTTACGGGACAGGCTCTAATGAGCAGTTCTTC
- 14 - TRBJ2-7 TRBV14 CASSQGGSHYEQYF TGTGCCAGCAGCCAAGGAGGCTCACACTACGAGCAGTACTTC
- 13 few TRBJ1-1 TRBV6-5 CASSSGGNTEAFF TGTGCCAGCAGTTCCGGAGGGAACACTGAAGCTTTCTTT
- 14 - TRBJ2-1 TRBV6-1 CASSDLAGYNEQFF TGTGCCAGCAGTGATCTAGCTGGGTACAATGAGCAGTTCTTC
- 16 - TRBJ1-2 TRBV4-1 CASSQDSDGGHYGYTF TGCGCCAGCAGCCAAGACTCGGACGGGGGTCACTATGGCTACACCTTC
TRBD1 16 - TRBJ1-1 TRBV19 CASSIGTGGAFTEAFF TGTGCCAGTAGTATAGGAACAGGGGGCGCCTTCACTGAAGCTTTCTTT
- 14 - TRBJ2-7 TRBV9 CASSVGQRTYEQYF TGTGCCAGCAGCGTAGGGCAGAGGACCTACGAGCAGTACTTC
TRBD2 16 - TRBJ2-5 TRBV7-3 CASSLEGGGPQETQYF TGTGCCAGCAGCTTAGAGGGCGGGGGGCCCCAAGAGACCCAGTACTTC
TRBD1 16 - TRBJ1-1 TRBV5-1 CASSLAGTGRNTEAFF TGCGCCAGCAGCTTGGCCGGGACAGGGAGGAACACTGAAGCTTTCTTT
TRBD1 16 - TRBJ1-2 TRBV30 CAWRRTGSWANYGYTF TGTGCCTGGAGAAGGACAGGGTCCTGGGCTAACTATGGCTACACCTTC
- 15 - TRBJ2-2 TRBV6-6 CASRPTRGGTGELFF TGTGCCAGCAGGCCTACCCGGGGAGGCACCGGGGAGCTGTTTTTT
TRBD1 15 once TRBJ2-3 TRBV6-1 CASGKRTGATDTQYF TGTGCCAGCGGGAAGAGGACAGGGGCCACAGATACGCAGTATTTT
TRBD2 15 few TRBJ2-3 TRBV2 CASGGRRGGADTQYF TGTGCCAGCGGGGGACGGCGGGGGGGAGCAGATACGCAGTATTTT
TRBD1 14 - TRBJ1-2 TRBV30 CAWGRQGVRLGYTF TGTGCCTGGGGTAGACAGGGGGTTAGGTTGGGCTACACCTTC
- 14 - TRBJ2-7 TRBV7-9 CASSPPGEPYEQYF TGTGCCAGCAGCCCCCCGGGGGAGCCCTACGAGCAGTACTTC
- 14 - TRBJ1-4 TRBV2 CASSVGGGYEKLFF TGTGCCAGCAGTGTGGGCGGGGGGTATGAAAAACTGTTTTTT
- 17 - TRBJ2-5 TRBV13 CASSLGGVTIRQETQYF TGTGCCAGCAGCTTAGGCGGAGTAACGATCAGACAAGAGACCCAGTACTTC
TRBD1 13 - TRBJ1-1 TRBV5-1 CASSLTGGVEAFF TGCGCCAGCAGCTTGACAGGGGGTGTTGAAGCTTTCTTT
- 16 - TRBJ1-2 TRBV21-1 CASSTRGTGTSYGYTF TGTGCCAGCAGCACAAGGGGGACCGGGACGAGCTATGGCTACACCTTC
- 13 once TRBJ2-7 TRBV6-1 CASRVAVSYEQYF TGTGCCAGCAGGGTAGCGGTCTCCTACGAGCAGTACTTC
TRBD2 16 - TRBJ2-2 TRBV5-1 CASSLLGGTNTGELFF TGCGCCAGCAGCTTGTTGGGAGGGACGAACACCGGGGAGCTGTTTTTT
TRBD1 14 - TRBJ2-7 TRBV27 CASSFGAGGYEQYF TGTGCCAGCAGTTTTGGGGCAGGGGGCTACGAGCAGTACTTC
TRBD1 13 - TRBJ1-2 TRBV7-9 CASSSETGYGYTF TGTGCCAGCAGCTCTGAGACAGGGTATGGCTACACCTTC
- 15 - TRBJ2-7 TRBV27 CASSLSGRGSYEQYF TGTGCCAGCAGTTTATCCGGCAGAGGCTCCTACGAGCAGTACTTC
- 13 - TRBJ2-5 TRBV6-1 CASRDITQETQYF TGTGCCAGCCGGGACATAACCCAAGAGACCCAGTACTTC